This T cell receptor (beta chain) was obtained from a study of regulatory T cells in long-lasting Graves disease. General study results and limits: Researchers examined only peripheral blood and not thyroid tissue. New patients shared 1,000 or so public clonotypes, and persistent patients shared more, with under 3,500. Accuracy may have suffered from the small sample size.

In its sample, this clonotype was seen once. Its antigen is still unknown. Combining iRepertoire HTBI primers with Arm-PCR of CDR3 regions, the authors built TCR beta libraries. From the multiplex PCR reads, TCRdb called clonotypes with MiXCR, one entry per CDR3 protein. The sample has around 400,000 distinct CDR3 sequences; 20% to 30% are singletons. Germline lookup yields CDR1 LNHDA and CDR2 SQIVND (reference sequence). This CDR3 spans 15 amino acids. Germline trimming cut 5 bases from V and 0 bases from J; bases unmatched to any gene: 7. Time point indicated: persistent/refractory GD, antithyroid drugs over 5 years with positive TRAb. Preparation of the TCR library used RNA extracted from PBMCs. Graves' disease diagnosis followed American Thyroid Association guidelines.

V and J are TRBV19 and TRBJ2-7; 7 positions agree with TRBD2. Sequenced material: peripheral blood mononuclear cells (PBMCs), taken when the disease was refractory, from a patient treated with antithyroid drugs. This receptor was identified in a female donor with Graves disease. CDR3 loop: CASSQSGTSSYEQYF. The CDR3 coding sequence is TGTGCCAGTAGTCAAAGCGGGACCAGCTCCTACGAGCAGTACTTC.